The 27 T cell receptor beta chains given below trace back to one sample, sequenced in a study of T cell changes during pregnancy in multiple sclerosis. Libraries were prepared by immunoSEQ multiplex PCR; TCRdb keeps only in-frame clonotypes and omits some of them. The sample holds more than 55,000 clones, 80% to 95% seen once. The starting material was peripheral blood, obtained in the first trimester of pregnancy. The source of these receptors is a female donor in good health, enrolled as a control in a pregnancy study.

The CDR3 reads CASSLAWRGTGELFF. CDR3 in DNA: TGTGCCAGCAGCTTGGCATGGCGGGGAACCGGGGAGCTGTTTTTT. This chain connects TRBV5-4 to TRBJ2-2; D may be TRBD2 (6 bases). Germline V CDR1 and CDR2: SGHNT, YYREEE (reference sequence). This CDR3 comprises 15 residues. The ends were cut back, 0 bases at V and 5 bases at J, with 11 bases in the middle.

This chain connects TRBV29-1 to TRBJ1-4; D remains ambiguous. Germline assignment: CDR1 SQVTM and CDR2 ANQGSEA. The CDR3 totals 16 residues. Trimming removed 0 bases from V and 2 bases from J, with 13 bases in between. Here the CDR3 reads CSVEDPTVRTNEKLFF. DNA of the CDR3: TGCAGCGTTGAAGATCCCACAGTCAGGACTAATGAAAAACTGTTTTTT.

The chain carries TRBV30 and TRBJ1-5; D is unresolved. V was shortened by 8 bases and J by 0 bases, with 14 bases between the two germline ends. The CDR3 runs 14 residues. Germline loops: CDR1 GTSNPN, CDR2 SVGIG (reference sequence). DNA for the CDR3: TGTGCCGCGACGCGAGGGAATAGCAATCAGCCCCAGCATTTT. Protein: CAATRGNSNQPQHF.

The sample holds one count of this clone. The J gene is TRBJ1-2, the V gene TRBV28; D might be TRBD1 (6 bases). The CDR3 length is 15 residues. Trimming removed 4 bases from V and 4 bases from J, with 16 bases in between. Germline V gene lookup returns CDR1 MDHEN and CDR2 SYDVKM. CDR3 loop: CASSSVTGTLYGYTF. DNA of the CDR3: TGTGCCAGCAGTTCGGTTACAGGGACCCTCTATGGCTACACCTTC.

The genes are TRBV28 and TRBJ2-7; D is unclear. Trimming cost V 6 bases and J 2 bases, with 14 bases left between them. From germline, CDR1 is MDHEN and CDR2 SYDVKM. The CDR3 totals 14 residues. CDR3 DNA: TGTGCCAGCAGCCCCCCATCCCCGGCCTACGAGCAGTACTTC. Protein product: CASSPPSPAYEQYF.

The chain joins TRBV30 to TRBJ2-6; 7 bases fit TRBD1. Germline CDR1 GTSNPN, CDR2 SVGIG (reference sequence). The V segment lost 4 bases and the J segment 0 bases; nucleotides outside the gene matches: 12. The CDR3 has 18 residues. CDR3 region: CAWNRGQPRGSGANVLTF. The DNA of the CDR3 is TGTGCCTGGAATAGGGGACAGCCAAGGGGCTCTGGGGCCAACGTCCTGACTTTC.

The genes are TRBV29-1 and TRBJ2-1, with D possibly TRBD2 on 6 matching bases. Per germline, CDR1 SQVTM and CDR2 ANQGSEA. There are 16 residues in the CDR3. V was trimmed by 3 bases and J by 0 bases, leaving 15 bases between them. The DNA of the CDR3 is TGCAGCGTTGACCAGGCTAGCGATCGCTCCTACAATGAGCAGTTCTTC. Protein sequence: CSVDQASDRSYNEQFF.

The V gene is TRBV25-1, the J gene TRBJ2-7; 8 positions match TRBD1. In germline, CDR1 is MGHDK, CDR2 SYGVNS. With 1 base clipped from V and 4 bases from J, the junction kept 6 bases outside the gene matches. This CDR3 has 15 residues. The chain's CDR3 is CASSEFPGGSYEQYF. In DNA form, the CDR3 reads TGTGCCAGCAGTGAATTTCCAGGGGGCTCTTACGAGCAGTACTTC.

The CDR3: CASSRSGMYQETQYF. DNA of the CDR3: TGTGCCAGCAGCCGTAGCGGGATGTACCAAGAGACCCAGTACTTC. The chain recombines TRBV7-2 with TRBJ2-5, with TRBD2 matching over 8 bases. J gave up 0 bases and V 5 bases, and 5 bases lay outside the gene matches. The CDR3 is 15 amino acids. Germline V lookup: CDR1 SGHTA, CDR2 FQGNSA.

This chain joins TRBV20-1 and TRBJ2-5; maybe TRBD2 (5 bases). Germline CDR1 DFQATT, CDR2 SNEGSKA (reference sequence). Between the trimmed V and J ends, which lost 7 bases and 5 bases, there was a span of 11 bases. CDR3 length: 11 amino acids. The CDR3, as DNA: TGCAGTGTCCCGAGAGGGGAGACCCAGTACTTC. It is translated as CSVPRGETQYF.

This clone appeared once. V usage is TRBV28 and J usage is TRBJ1-2; 7 bases fit TRBD1. The germline gives CDR1 MDHEN, CDR2 SYDVKM. Trimming at V came to 6 bases and at J to 7 bases, leaving 14 bases not matched to a gene. The CDR3 has 15 amino acids. CDR3 sequence reads: CASRPGQTPPGGYTF. As DNA, the CDR3 is TGTGCCAGCAGACCGGGACAGACCCCTCCGGGTGGCTACACCTTC.

The chain carries TRBV28 and TRBJ2-7; possibly TRBD2 for D (7 bases). The CDR3 covers 15 residues. The germline V gene encodes CDR1 MDHEN and CDR2 SYDVKM. V was trimmed by 4 bases and J by 3 bases, leaving 16 bases between them. The CDR3 DNA reads TGTGCCAGCAGTTGGTTAGGGGGGGGGAGCTACGAGCAGTACTTC. It translates to CASSWLGGGSYEQYF.

V and J are TRBV7-2 and TRBJ2-7, with a possible D match to TRBD2 (6 bases). Trimming left V 4 bases short and J 2 bases short, with 12 bases between. Per germline, CDR1 SGHTA and CDR2 FQGNSA. The CDR3 is 14 residues long. This CDR3 reads CASSSRTGAYEQYF. CDR3 DNA: TGTGCCAGCAGCTCACGGACGGGAGCCTACGAGCAGTACTTC.

The genes are TRBV30 and TRBJ1-5, with D perhaps matching TRBD1 (5 bases). Germline CDR1 reads GTSNPN; CDR2 reads SVGIG (reference sequence). The CDR3 spans 13 residues. Trimming left V 2 bases short and J 7 bases short, with 12 bases between. DNA for the CDR3: TGTGCCTGGAGTATAGGAGGGACGCAGCCCCAGCATTTT. It translates to CAWSIGGTQPQHF.

The rearrangement uses TRBV28 and TRBJ1-5; maybe TRBD1 (6 bases). The CDR3 contains 20 residues. Germline assignment: CDR1 MDHEN and CDR2 SYDVKM. The V gene lost 6 bases and the J gene lost 1 base, with 28 bases spanning the gap. DNA for the CDR3: TGTGCCAGCAGGTCCTTCGACAGGTTTGGTCCCCATAGCAGCAATCAGCCCCAGCATTTT. Translated, it gives CASRSFDRFGPHSSNQPQHF.

The CDR3 reads CARAGLAGGKGEQFF. The CDR3 DNA sequence: TGTGCCAGAGCGGGACTAGCGGGTGGTAAGGGTGAGCAGTTCTTC. This chain joins TRBV2 and TRBJ2-1; 12 nucleotides agree with TRBD2. The CDR3 runs 15 residues. Per germline, CDR1 SNHLY and CDR2 FYNNEI. Losses at the gene ends were 9 bases for V and 9 bases for J; bases not matched to a gene: 12.

The count of this clone is one. The DNA for the CDR3 is TGTGCCTGGAGTACAGGACAGAATCAGCCCCAGCATTTT. This codes for CAWSTGQNQPQHF. The chain is built from TRBV30 and TRBJ1-5; weak D call: TRBD1 (6 bases). The length of the CDR3 is 13 residues. The V gene's germline CDR1 is GTSNPN and CDR2 SVGIG (reference sequence). V shed 2 bases and J shed 4 bases, with 9 bases lying between them.

The V gene is TRBV21-1, the J gene TRBJ2-3; TRBD1 was called by the table and not checked on the DNA. TRBV21-1 is noted as a pseudogene. This CDR3 spans 16 amino acids. CDR3 sequence reads: CASSKDRDRASLAQYF. In DNA form, the CDR3 reads TGTGCCAGCAGCAAAGATCGGGACAGGGCCTCTCTTGCGCAGTATTTT.

The chain joins TRBV6-5 to TRBJ1-5, with D maybe TRBD1 (5 bases). The CDR3 has 15 residues. CDR1 MNHEY and CDR2 SVGAGI come from the germline V gene. Trimming pared 5 bases from V and 7 bases from J, leaving 18 bases between. This CDR3 is CASSKVFQGGQPQHF. For the CDR3, the DNA is TGTGCCAGCAGTAAAGTATTTCAGGGAGGACAGCCCCAGCATTTT.

The V gene is TRBV7-8, the J gene TRBJ1-1; 7 positions agree with TRBD1. V trimming: 1 base; J trimming: 5 bases; junction bases outside the gene matches: 7. Per the germline V gene, CDR1 is SGHVS and CDR2 is FQNEAQ. CDR3 length: 15 amino acids. CDR3 in DNA: TGTGCCAGCAGCTTAGAGGGCAGGGGGATAACTGAAGCTTTCTTT. Protein sequence: CASSLEGRGITEAFF.

The chain recombines TRBV28 with TRBJ2-3; tentative D call: TRBD2 (6 bases). V was clipped by 3 bases and J by 8 bases, with 9 bases between them. The germline V gene has CDR1 MDHEN and CDR2 SYDVKM. This CDR3 spans 12 amino acids. The CDR3 DNA sequence: TGTGCCAGCAGTTTCCAGGGAGGTACGCAGTATTTT. It translates to CASSFQGGTQYF.

The rearrangement links TRBV6-5 to TRBJ2-3; a possible D gene is TRBD2 (6 bases). Deletions cut 6 bases from V and 4 bases from J, with 14 bases between. The CDR3 contains 14 residues. CDR1 and CDR2 (germline): MNHEY, SVGAGI. The CDR3 DNA follows: TGTGCCAGCAGCCGGAGGGAGTCTTCAGATACGCAGTATTTT. Its protein product is CASSRRESSDTQYF.

This clone has only one observation. The chain combines TRBV28 with TRBJ1-1, with TRBD1 matching 8 bases. Germline CDR1 reads MDHEN; CDR2 reads SYDVKM. The CDR3 length is 14 residues. Germline trimming cut 3 bases from V and 0 bases from J; bases unmatched to any gene: 0. CDR3 in amino acids: CASSLGQVNTEAFF. CDR3 coding DNA: TGTGCCAGCAGTTTGGGACAGGTGAACACTGAAGCTTTCTTT.

The chain joins TRBV6-5 to TRBJ1-2; D ambiguous. The V gene lost 10 bases and the J gene lost 0 bases, with 15 bases spanning the gap. CDR1 is MNHEY and CDR2 is SVGAGI in the germline V gene. The CDR3 is made up of 14 amino acids. The chain's CDR3 is CATSTRGANYGYTF. In nucleotides, the CDR3 is TGTGCCACCTCTACCCGAGGAGCTAACTATGGCTACACCTTC.

Only one count was recorded for this clone. The genes are TRBV28 and TRBJ1-3, with D uncertain. Germline-derived CDR1 and CDR2 are MDHEN and SYDVKM. V was pared by 3 bases and J by 1 base, with 10 bases between. The CDR3 covers 15 residues. The CDR3 sequence: CASSFGRPSGNTIYF. For the CDR3, the DNA is TGTGCCAGCAGTTTCGGCAGGCCGTCTGGAAACACCATATATTTT.

The chain employs TRBV5-4 and TRBJ2-3; no reliable D call. The CDR3 length is 14 residues. CDR1 and CDR2 from the germline V gene are SGHNT and YYREEE (reference sequence). V lost 2 bases, J lost 3 bases, and 10 bases lay in between. CDR3 loop: CASSLGTGTDTQYF. The DNA of the CDR3 is TGTGCCAGCAGCTTAGGAACGGGTACAGATACGCAGTATTTT.

This clone was picked up one time. V usage is TRBV9 and J usage is TRBJ2-3; 9 nucleotides line up with TRBD2. In germline, CDR1 is SGDLS, CDR2 YYNGEE. The CDR3 spans 15 residues. Trimming removed 0 bases from V and 4 bases from J; junction bases left unmatched: 3. The CDR3 DNA is TGTGCCAGCAGCGTAGGGGCGGGGGGGGCAGATACGCAGTATTTT. Encoded protein: CASSVGAGGADTQYF.